The subject of this entry is one TCR beta chain. The sample is drawn from a study of technical replicates of blood from a few donors. Measured with immunoSEQ multiplex PCR; TCRdb has only the in-frame clones, and not every one. The sample has about 73,000 clones; approximately 93% are singletons. This CDR3 is built from 15 residues. V was trimmed by 1 base and J by 4 bases, leaving 12 bases between them. Germline values: CDR1 LGHNA, CDR2 YNFKEQ. Sequencing used T cells isolated from PBMCs. The clonotype was recovered from a human donor in good health. This chain joins TRBV4-2 and TRBJ2-3; D gene uncertain. CDR3 sequence reads: CASSQGQAPADTQYF. CDR3 coding DNA: TGTGCCAGCAGCCAAGGCCAGGCCCCGGCAGATACGCAGTATTTT.